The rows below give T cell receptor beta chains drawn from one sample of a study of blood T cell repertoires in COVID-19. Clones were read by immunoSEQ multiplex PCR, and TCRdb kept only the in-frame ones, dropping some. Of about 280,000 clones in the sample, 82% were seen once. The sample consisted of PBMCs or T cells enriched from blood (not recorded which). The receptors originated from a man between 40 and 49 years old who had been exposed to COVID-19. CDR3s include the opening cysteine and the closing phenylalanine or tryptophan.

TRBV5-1	CASSGGGLNTEAFF
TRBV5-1	CASSLEAAENNSPLHF
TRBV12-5	CASGSRQGASYNEQFF
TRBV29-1	CSVRKFNRHENSYNEQFF
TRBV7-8	CASRGTSFGSYEQYF
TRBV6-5	CASTRDRGYGYTF
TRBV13	CASSFGGTLAYEQYF
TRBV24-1	CATSPGGITDTQYF
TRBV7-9	CASSLLAGTYNEQFF
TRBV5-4	CASSLAQGNYEQYF
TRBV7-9	CASSLKLAGLNEQYF
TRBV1	CTSSQRENEQFF
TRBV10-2	CASTPSGTYEQYF
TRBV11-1	CASRSGGRITDTQYF
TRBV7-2	CASSLGRERVYEQFF
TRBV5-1	CASMAESSTDTQYF
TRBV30	CAWSVSGANVLTF
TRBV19	CASSDPGLARNEQFF
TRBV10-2	CASSDTGATYNEQFF
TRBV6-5	CASRSPQNTEAFF
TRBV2	CASTQDSQQPQHF
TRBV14	CASSHRRLRGAGELFF
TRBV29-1	CSPLGLDTQYF
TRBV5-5	CASSLERQGANYGNQPQHF
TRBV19	CASIELKRGMNTEAFF
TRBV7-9	CASSLRLAGEETQYF
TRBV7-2	CASSLGLATITDTQYF
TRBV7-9	CASSALAGGNEQFF
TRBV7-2	CASSPHSLGTSGRGYEQYF
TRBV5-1	CASSLAGLAGVTDTQYF
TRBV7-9	CASSFGQVNTEAFF
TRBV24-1	CATSDRNSGNTIYF
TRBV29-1	CSLTDLWGGVVNEQFF
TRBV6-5	CASMRPRHTGELFF
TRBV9	CASSKDGGNTEVFF
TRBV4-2	CASSHSGANTGELFF
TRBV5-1	CASSLLIAERTDTQYF
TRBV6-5	CASSYRRGSPKYEQYF
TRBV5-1	CASNLEGDPNSPLHF
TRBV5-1	CASSLDRGAKNIQYF
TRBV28	CASSSSGRSYEQYF
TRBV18	CASSKTGTLEAFF
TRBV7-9	CASSPRQGANYGYTF
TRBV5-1	CASSPVWVGGGKSYEQYF
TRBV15	CATSRSPYSTNTEAFF
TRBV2	CASGGQGAYEQFF
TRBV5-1	CASRGQEFYGYTF
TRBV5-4	CASSLLPSGSPYEQYF